The clone carrying this T cell receptor (beta chain) was seen only once. In the source study's methods: How many nucleated cells were present was estimated from reference gene primer amplification. Using immunoSEQ multiplex PCR, the repertoire was profiled, and TCRdb retains in-frame clones only, with some absent. Clone size and V and J calls were adopted from that table, with D and trimming inferred from the DNA. The sample yields about 190,000 clones, less than 85% seen once. This sample stems from a study of blood T cell repertoires in COVID-19. The CDR3 length is 15 residues. V dropped 3 bases and J dropped 2 bases, with 11 bases sitting between them. CDR1 and CDR2 (germline): MGHDK, SYGVNS.

The sequence was obtained from a woman aged 25 to 39 who had recovered from COVID-19. V gene TRBV25-1 combines with J gene TRBJ2-1; a weak D match, TRBD2 (5 bases). Sequencing was performed on PBMCs or T cells enriched from blood (not recorded which). The DNA of the CDR3 is TGTGCCAGCAGTGAGGTTGGCGGGCCCTACAATGAGCAGTTCTTC. The encoded protein is CASSEVGGPYNEQFF.